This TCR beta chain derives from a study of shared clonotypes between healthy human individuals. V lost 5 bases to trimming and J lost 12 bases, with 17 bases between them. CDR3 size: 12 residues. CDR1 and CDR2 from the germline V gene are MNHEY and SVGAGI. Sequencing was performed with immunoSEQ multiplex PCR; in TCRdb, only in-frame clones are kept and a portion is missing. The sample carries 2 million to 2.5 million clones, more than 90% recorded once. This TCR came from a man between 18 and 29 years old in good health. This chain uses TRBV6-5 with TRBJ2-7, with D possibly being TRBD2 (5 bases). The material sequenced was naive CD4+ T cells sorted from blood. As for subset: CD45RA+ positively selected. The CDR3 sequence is CASSNPGLRTYF. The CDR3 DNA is TGTGCCAGCAGTAATCCCGGACTTCGTACGTACTTC.